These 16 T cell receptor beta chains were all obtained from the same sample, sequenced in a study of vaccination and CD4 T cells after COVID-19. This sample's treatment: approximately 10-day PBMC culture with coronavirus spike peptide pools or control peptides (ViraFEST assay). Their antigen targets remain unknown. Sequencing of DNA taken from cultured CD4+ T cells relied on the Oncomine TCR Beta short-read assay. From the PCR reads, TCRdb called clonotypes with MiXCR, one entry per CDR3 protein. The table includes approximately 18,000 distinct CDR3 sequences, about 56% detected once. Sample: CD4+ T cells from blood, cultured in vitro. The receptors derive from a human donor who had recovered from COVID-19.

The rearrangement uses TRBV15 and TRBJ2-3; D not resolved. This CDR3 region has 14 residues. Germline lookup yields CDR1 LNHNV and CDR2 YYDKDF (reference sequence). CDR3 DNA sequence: TGTGCTACTTCCCCAGGCGGTCCCACAGATACGCAGTATTTT. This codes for CATSPGGPTDTQYF.

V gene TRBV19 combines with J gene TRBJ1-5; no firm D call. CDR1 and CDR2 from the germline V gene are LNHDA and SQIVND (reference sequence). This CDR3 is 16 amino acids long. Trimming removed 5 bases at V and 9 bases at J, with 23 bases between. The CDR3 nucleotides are TGTGCCAGTAGTCGAGTCCGGGATCCCCAGAGAGGGCCCCAGCATTTT. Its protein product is CASSRVRDPQRGPQHF.

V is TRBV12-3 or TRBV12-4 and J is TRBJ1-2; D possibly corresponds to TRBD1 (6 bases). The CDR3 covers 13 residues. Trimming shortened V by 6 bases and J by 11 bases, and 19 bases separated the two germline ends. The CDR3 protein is CASSLTGGRKYTF. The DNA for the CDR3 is TGTGCCAGCAGCCTTACCGGGGGGCGAAAGTACACCTTC.

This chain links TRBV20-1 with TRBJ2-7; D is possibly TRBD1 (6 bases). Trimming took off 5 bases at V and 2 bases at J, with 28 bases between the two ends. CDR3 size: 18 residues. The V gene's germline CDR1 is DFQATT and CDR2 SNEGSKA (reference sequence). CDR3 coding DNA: TGCAGTGCTCCCAGCCCCCCGACAGGTAGGGGGACCACCTACGAGCAGTACTTC. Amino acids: CSAPSPPTGRGTTYEQYF.

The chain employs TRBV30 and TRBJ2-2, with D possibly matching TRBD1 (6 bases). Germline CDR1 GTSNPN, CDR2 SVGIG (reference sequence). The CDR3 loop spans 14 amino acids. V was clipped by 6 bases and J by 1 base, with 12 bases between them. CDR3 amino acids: CACPRTVNTGELFF. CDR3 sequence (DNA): TGTGCCTGCCCTAGGACAGTGAACACCGGGGAGCTGTTTTTT.

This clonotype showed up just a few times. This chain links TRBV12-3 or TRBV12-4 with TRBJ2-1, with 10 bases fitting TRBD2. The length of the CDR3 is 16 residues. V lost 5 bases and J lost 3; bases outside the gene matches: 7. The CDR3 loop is CASSLALAGVYNEQFF. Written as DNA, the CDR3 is TGTGCCAGCAGTCTTGCCCTAGCGGGAGTCTACAATGAGCAGTTCTTC.

The chain's CDR3 is CAWSVQGDTEAFF. For the CDR3, the DNA is TGTGCCTGGAGTGTACAGGGAGACACTGAAGCTTTCTTT. The chain carries TRBV30 and TRBJ1-1; D might be TRBD1 (6 bases). The V and J ends lost 0 bases and 3 bases respectively, with 8 bases between them. In germline, CDR1 is GTSNPN, CDR2 SVGIG (reference sequence). CDR3 length: 13 residues.

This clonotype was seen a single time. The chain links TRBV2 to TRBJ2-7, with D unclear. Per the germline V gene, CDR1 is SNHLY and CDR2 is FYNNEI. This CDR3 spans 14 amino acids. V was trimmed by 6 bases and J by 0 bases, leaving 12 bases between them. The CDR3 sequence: CASRLRPISYEQYF. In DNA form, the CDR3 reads TGTGCCAGCAGGCTTAGGCCCATCTCCTACGAGCAGTACTTC.

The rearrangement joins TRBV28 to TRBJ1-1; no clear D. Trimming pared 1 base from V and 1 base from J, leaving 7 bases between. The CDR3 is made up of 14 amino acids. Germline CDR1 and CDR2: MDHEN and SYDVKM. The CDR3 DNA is TGTGCCAGCAGTTTATACGTAGGGAACACTGAAGCTTTCTTT. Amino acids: CASSLYVGNTEAFF.

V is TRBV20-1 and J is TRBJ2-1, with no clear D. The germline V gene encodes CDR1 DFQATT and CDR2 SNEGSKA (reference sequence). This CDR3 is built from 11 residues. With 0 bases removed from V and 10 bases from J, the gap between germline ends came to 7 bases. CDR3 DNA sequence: TGCAGTGCTAGAGACCTAGACGAGCAGTTCTTC. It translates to CSARDLDEQFF.

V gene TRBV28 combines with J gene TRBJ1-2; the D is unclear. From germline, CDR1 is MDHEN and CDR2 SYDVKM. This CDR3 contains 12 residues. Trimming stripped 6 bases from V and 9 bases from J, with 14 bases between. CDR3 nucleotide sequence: TGTGCCAGCAGCGTCGCGGACGAAAGCTACACCTTC. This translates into CASSVADESYTF.

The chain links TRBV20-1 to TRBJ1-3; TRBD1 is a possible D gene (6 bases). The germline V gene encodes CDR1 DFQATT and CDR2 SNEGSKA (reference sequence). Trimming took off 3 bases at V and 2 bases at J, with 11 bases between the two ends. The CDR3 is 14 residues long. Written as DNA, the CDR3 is TGCAGTGCTAGCGCCGGGACACCTGGAAACACCATATATTTT. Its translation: CSASAGTPGNTIYF.

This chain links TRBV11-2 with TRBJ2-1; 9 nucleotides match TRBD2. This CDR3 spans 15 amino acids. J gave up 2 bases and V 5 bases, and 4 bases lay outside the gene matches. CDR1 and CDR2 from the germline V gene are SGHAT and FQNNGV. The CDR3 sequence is CASSALAGTYNEQFF. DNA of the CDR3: TGTGCCAGCAGCGCTCTAGCGGGGACCTACAATGAGCAGTTCTTC.

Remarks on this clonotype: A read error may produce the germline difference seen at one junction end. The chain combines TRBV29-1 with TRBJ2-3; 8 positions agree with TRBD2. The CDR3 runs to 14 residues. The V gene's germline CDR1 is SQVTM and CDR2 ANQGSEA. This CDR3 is CSVEAGVGTDTQYF. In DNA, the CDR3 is TGCAGCGTAGAAGCGGGAGTGGGCACAGATACGCAGTATTTT.

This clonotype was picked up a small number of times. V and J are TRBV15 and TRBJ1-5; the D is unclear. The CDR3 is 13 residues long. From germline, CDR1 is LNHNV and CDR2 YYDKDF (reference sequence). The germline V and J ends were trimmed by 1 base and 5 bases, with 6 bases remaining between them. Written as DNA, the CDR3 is TGTGCCACCAGCAGAGGGACCGATCAGCCCCAGCATTTT. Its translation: CATSRGTDQPQHF.

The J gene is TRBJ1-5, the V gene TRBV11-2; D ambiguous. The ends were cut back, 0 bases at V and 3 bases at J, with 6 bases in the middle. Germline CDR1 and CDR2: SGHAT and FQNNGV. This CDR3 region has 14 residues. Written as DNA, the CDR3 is TGTGCCAGCAGCTTAGAAAGGTTCAATCAGCCCCAGCATTTT. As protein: CASSLERFNQPQHF.